This entry lists 19 T cell receptor beta chains sequenced from one sample in a study of blood T cell repertoires in COVID-19. The assay was immunoSEQ multiplex PCR, and TCRdb's table has in-frame clones only and misses some. The sample has about 86,000 clones, approximately 88% seen once. The sequenced sample consisted of peripheral blood. The source is an elderly woman with active or convalescent COVID-19.

Here the CDR3 DNA reads TGTGCCAGCTCACCAAATGGCGGGAATGGCGAGCAGTACTTC. This codes for CASSPNGGNGEQYF. The chain employs TRBV18 and TRBJ2-7; perhaps TRBD2 as D (6 bases). There are 14 residues in the CDR3. Trimming took off 2 bases at V and 6 bases at J, with 14 bases between the two ends. CDR1 KGHSH and CDR2 LQKENI come from the germline V gene.

This clone was found once. The chain uses TRBV18 and TRBJ1-3, with D perhaps matching TRBD1 (5 bases). The CDR3 is made up of 18 amino acids. Trimming left V 0 bases short and J 2 bases short, with 17 bases between. Germline V CDR1 and CDR2: KGHSH, LQKENI. CDR3 in amino acids: CASSPPGGTGVAGNTIYF. The CDR3 DNA sequence: TGTGCCAGCTCACCACCGGGTGGGACTGGGGTGGCTGGAAACACCATATATTTT.

The chain employs TRBV19 and TRBJ2-1, with a weak D call TRBD1 (7 bases). V gave up 6 bases and J gave up 0 bases, with 9 bases separating them. The germline V gene has CDR1 LNHDA and CDR2 SQIVND (reference sequence). This CDR3 has 14 amino acids. This chain's CDR3 is CASRRDSSYNEQFF. The CDR3 nucleotides are TGTGCCAGTAGGCGGGACAGCTCCTACAATGAGCAGTTCTTC.

The chain employs TRBV4-1 and TRBJ1-3, with TRBD1 matching over 8 bases. Germline V gene data show CDR1 as MGHRA and CDR2 as YSYEKL. V was clipped by 1 base and J by 4 bases; unmatched bases: 3. The CDR3 is 15 residues long. The CDR3 nucleotides are TGCGCCAGCAGCCAAGGGACAGGGCGCGGAAACACCATATATTTT. Translating gives CASSQGTGRGNTIYF.

The genes are TRBV19 and TRBJ2-1, with D possibly TRBD2 on 8 matching bases. Germline V CDR1 and CDR2: LNHDA, SQIVND (reference sequence). The CDR3 runs 18 residues. V lost 3 bases and J lost 5, with 23 bases in between. The CDR3 here is CASSIEGAWLAGHNEQFF. Here the CDR3 DNA reads TGTGCCAGTAGTATCGAGGGGGCGTGGCTAGCGGGCCACAATGAGCAGTTCTTC.

The CDR3 region is CASSKQDLIRGGTEAFF. CDR3 DNA: TGTGCCAGCAGTAAACAGGATTTAATTAGAGGGGGCACTGAAGCTTTCTTT. This sequence joins TRBV7-3 and TRBJ1-1; TRBD1 is a possible D gene (6 bases). Deletions cut 6 bases from V and 4 bases from J, with 24 bases between. CDR3 size: 17 residues. Per the germline V gene, CDR1 is SGHTA and CDR2 is FQGTGA. The full variable domain, in which reference TRBV7-3 and TRBJ1-1 provide the parts outside the CDR3, is GAGVSQTPSNKVTEKGKYVELRCDPISGHTALYWYRQSLGQGPEFLIYFQGTGAADDSGLPNDRFFAVRPEGSVSTLKIQRTERGDSAVYLCASSKQDLIRGGTEAFFGQGTRLTVV.

The chain employs TRBV7-2 and TRBJ1-1; TRBD1 aligns across 7 bases. The ends lost 5 bases at V and 2 bases at J; junction bases unmatched: 5. Germline CDR1 SGHTA, CDR2 FQGNSA. The CDR3 spans 14 residues. The CDR3 here is CASSQQGGNTEAFF. As DNA, the CDR3 is TGTGCCAGCAGCCAGCAGGGGGGAAACACTGAAGCTTTCTTT.

This chain connects TRBV6-5 to TRBJ2-5; maybe TRBD2 (6 bases). The CDR3 runs to 14 residues. Trimming cost V 0 bases and J 2 bases, with 7 bases left between them. Germline V gene lookup returns CDR1 MNHEY and CDR2 SVGAGI. The CDR3 here is CASSYSGGQETQYF. DNA for the CDR3: TGTGCCAGCAGTTACTCGGGGGGACAAGAGACCCAGTACTTC.

This sequence joins TRBV7-8 and TRBJ1-4; TRBD1 matches at 9 bases. Germline CDR1 and CDR2: SGHVS and FQNEAQ. The CDR3 consists of 16 residues. After removal of 6 bases from V and 5 bases from J, the junction contained 10 bases not matched to a gene. CDR3 sequence reads: CASSRGPGQGNEKLFF. The CDR3 DNA reads TGTGCCAGCAGTCGGGGACCGGGACAGGGAAATGAAAAACTGTTTTTT.

With respect to this clone: At one of its ends the junction is not consistent with the germline gene, which may arise from a read error. CDR3 in DNA: TGTGCCAGCAGTGATTGGGAGCGGTTCTTC. As protein: CASSDWERFF. The chain couples TRBV6-1 to TRBJ2-1, with a weak D call TRBD2 (5 bases). Germline V CDR1 and CDR2: MNHNS, SASEGT. CDR3 length equals 10 residues.

This sequence joins TRBV15 and TRBJ2-3; TRBD2 agrees at 10 bases. Unmatched junction bases numbered 3, after V lost 0 bases and J lost 3 bases. CDR3 length equals 16 residues. CDR1 is LNHNV and CDR2 is YYDKDF in the germline V gene (reference sequence). The CDR3 is CATSRDLAGVTDTQYF. The CDR3 DNA reads as TGTGCCACCAGCAGAGATCTAGCGGGAGTGACAGATACGCAGTATTTT. Filled out from reference TRBV15 and TRBJ2-3, the complete variable domain reads DAMVIQNPRYQVTQFGKPVTLSCSQTLNHNVMYWYQQKSSQAPKLLFHYYDKDFNNEADTPDNFQSRRPNTSFCFLDIRSPGLGDTAMYLCATSRDLAGVTDTQYFGPGTRLTVL.

This chain connects TRBV6-5 to TRBJ2-7; TRBD1 might be the D (5 bases). This CDR3 comprises 12 residues. Germline V gene lookup returns CDR1 MNHEY and CDR2 SVGAGI. With 6 bases removed from V and 1 base from J, the gap between germline ends came to 7 bases. The CDR3 sequence: CASSRVSYEQYF. The CDR3 DNA follows: TGTGCCAGCAGCAGGGTGTCCTACGAGCAGTACTTC.

The chain employs TRBV5-1 and TRBJ2-1; 10 positions match TRBD1. Germline V gene lookup returns CDR1 SGHRS and CDR2 YFSETQ. The trim removed 4 bases at V and 2 bases at J, leaving 3 bases unmatched. The CDR3 covers 15 residues. CDR3 bases: TGCGCCAGCAGCGGTGGACAGGGGGCCTACAATGAGCAGTTCTTC. Translating it yields CASSGGQGAYNEQFF.

The rearrangement joins TRBV5-1 to TRBJ1-6; weak D call: TRBD1 (5 bases). V was shortened by 1 base and J by 8 bases, with 13 bases between the two germline ends. This CDR3 contains 15 residues. The germline V gene encodes CDR1 SGHRS and CDR2 YFSETQ. CDR3 protein: CASSLRGDWDSPLHF. CDR3 nucleotide sequence: TGCGCCAGCAGCTTGCGGGGGGATTGGGATTCACCCCTCCACTTT.

This rearrangement joins TRBV6-6 to TRBJ1-2; 7 bases agree with TRBD1. V dropped 8 bases and J dropped 3; count of bases not matched to a gene: 3. The germline gives CDR1 MNHNY, CDR2 SVGAGI (reference sequence). This CDR3 has 12 amino acids. The CDR3 is CASGQADYGYTF. CDR3 nucleotide sequence: TGTGCCAGCGGACAGGCTGACTATGGCTACACCTTC.

The chain links TRBV19 to TRBJ2-7; 10 bases agree with TRBD2. J was trimmed by 1 base and V by 3 bases; bases with no gene match: 3. The germline V gene has CDR1 LNHDA and CDR2 SQIVND (reference sequence). This CDR3 is built from 15 residues. The CDR3 DNA reads TGTGCCAGTAGTATTCGGACTAGCGGTTCCTACGAGCAGTACTTC. Protein product: CASSIRTSGSYEQYF.

V usage is TRBV24-1 and J usage is TRBJ2-7; a weak D match, TRBD1 (5 bases). The CDR3 sequence is 15 residues long. V lost 3 bases and J lost 4, with 15 bases in between. The V gene's germline CDR1 is KGHDR and CDR2 SFDVKD. CDR3 region: CATSDSGADRYEQYF. The DNA of the CDR3 is TGTGCCACCAGTGATAGTGGGGCCGACAGATACGAGCAGTACTTC.

The rearrangement links TRBV5-4 to TRBJ1-1, with 9 bases lining up with TRBD1. Unmatched junction bases numbered 7, after V lost 2 bases and J lost 2 bases. The CDR3 has 16 amino acids. Germline CDR1 and CDR2: SGHNT and YYREEE (reference sequence). CDR3 protein: CASSFPGQGLNTEAFF. CDR3 DNA sequence: TGTGCCAGCAGCTTTCCGGGACAGGGTCTCAACACTGAAGCTTTCTTT.

The J gene is TRBJ2-5, the V gene TRBV27; 10 bases fit TRBD2. CDR1 and CDR2 (germline): MNHEY, SMNVEV (reference sequence). Germline trimming cut 5 bases from V and 5 bases from J; bases unmatched to any gene: 8. The CDR3 runs 15 residues. CDR3 protein: CASSPLGLAVETQYF. The CDR3 nucleotides read TGTGCCAGCAGTCCCCTCGGACTAGCGGTGGAGACCCAGTACTTC.